This TCR beta chain derives from a study of identical twins. Findings of the study overall: For zero-insertion analyses, partial confounding could come from invariant MAIT and iNKT cells.

TCRdb called the 5' RACE reads again in MiXCR, with one record for every CDR3 protein. The sample holds 550,000 to 700,000 distinct CDR3 sequences, approximately 21% seen once. The CDR3 loop spans 13 amino acids. Germline V gene sequence: CDR1 MNHEY, CDR2 SVGEGT. The V end lost 2 bases, the J end lost 3 bases, and 8 bases lay between the germline ends. The table lists this clonotype with a few counts. What it binds is not known. This same sample was also part of a study on T cells expressing NK-cell markers. That investigation notes: Within the sequenced cohort of eight donors, seven exhibited HCMV seropositivity and one was seronegative. Leadership of the CD3+CD56-NKG2C+ fraction also belonged to these clonotypes in a handful of donors. Clones of NKG2C+ T cells that had expanded were of unclear HCMV specificity.

The source material was PBMCs. The clonotype originates from a woman aged 18-30 years in good health. The chain is built from TRBV6-2 or TRBV6-3 and TRBJ2-7; TRBD1 is a possible D gene (6 bases). The CDR3 region has the DNA TGTGCCAGCAGTTACCCGGACAGCTACGAGCAGTACTTC. It encodes CASSYPDSYEQYF.